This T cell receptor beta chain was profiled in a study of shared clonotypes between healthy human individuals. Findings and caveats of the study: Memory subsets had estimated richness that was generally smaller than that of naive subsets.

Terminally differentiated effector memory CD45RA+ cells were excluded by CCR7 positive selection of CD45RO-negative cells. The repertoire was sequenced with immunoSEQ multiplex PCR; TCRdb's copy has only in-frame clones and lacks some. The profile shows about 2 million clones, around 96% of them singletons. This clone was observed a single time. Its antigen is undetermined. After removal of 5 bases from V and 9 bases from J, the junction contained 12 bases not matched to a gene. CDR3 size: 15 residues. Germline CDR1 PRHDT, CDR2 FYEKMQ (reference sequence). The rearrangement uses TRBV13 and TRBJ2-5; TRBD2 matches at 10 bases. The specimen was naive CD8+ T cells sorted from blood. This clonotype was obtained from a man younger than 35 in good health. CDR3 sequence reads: CASSPILAGVGAQYF. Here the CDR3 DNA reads TGTGCCAGCAGCCCAATTCTAGCGGGAGTCGGGGCCCAGTACTTC.